This passage covers 11 T cell receptor beta chains from one sample sequenced in a study of blood T cell repertoires in COVID-19. Repertoires were generated with immunoSEQ multiplex PCR, while TCRdb's copy carries only in-frame clones and drops some. The sample records fewer than 45,000 clones, roughly 90% being singletons. Sequencing was performed on peripheral blood. All receptors come from a man in his sixties with active or convalescent COVID-19.

The V call is TRBV5-1, the J call TRBJ1-2; 10 bases are a match to TRBD1. With V trimmed by 3 bases and J by 5 bases, 4 bases remained unmatched. CDR1 and CDR2 (germline): SGHRS, YFSETQ. This CDR3 has 14 residues. The CDR3 DNA reads as TGCGCCAGCAGCTGGGGGACAGGGGAATATGGCTACACCTTC. Amino acids: CASSWGTGEYGYTF. The entire variable domain, with the rest obtained from reference TRBV5-1 and TRBJ1-2, is as follows: KAGVTQTPRYLIKTRGQQVTLSCSPISGHRSVSWYQQTPGQGLQFLFEYFSETQRNKGNFPGRFSGRQFSNSRSEMNVSTLELGDSALYLCASSWGTGEYGYTFGSGTRLTVV.

This clone was recorded a few times. The V and J genes are TRBV2 and TRBJ2-5, with 11 bases aligning to TRBD1. CDR1 is SNHLY, CDR2 FYNNEI, per germline. Germline trimming cut 4 bases from V and 5 bases from J; bases unmatched to any gene: 6. This CDR3 comprises 15 residues. The CDR3 DNA reads as TGTGCCAGCAGTGGGCTGGGACAGGGGGAGGAGACCCAGTACTTC. As protein: CASSGLGQGEETQYF.

The chain employs TRBV9 and TRBJ2-1; 16 bases are a match to TRBD2. The CDR3 is made up of 22 amino acids. Germline V gene data show CDR1 as SGDLS and CDR2 as YYNGEE. V lost 2 bases and J lost 3; bases outside the gene matches: 17. The CDR3 DNA follows: TGTGCCAGCAGCGTCCCTGGAAAGGGACTAGCGGGAGGGCATTGGAACTACAATGAGCAGTTCTTC. It translates to CASSVPGKGLAGGHWNYNEQFF.

The chain links TRBV6-5 to TRBJ1-2, with 10 positions matching TRBD1. The germline V gene has CDR1 MNHEY and CDR2 SVGAGI. The junction had 4 bases not matched to a gene; V was cut back by 4 bases and J by 2 bases. The CDR3 is made up of 15 amino acids. The CDR3 DNA reads TGTGCCAGCAGTTTGACGGGACAGGGGAACTATGGCTACACCTTC. This sequence encodes CASSLTGQGNYGYTF.

This chain joins TRBV27 and TRBJ2-7; 10 nucleotides agree with TRBD1. Germline V gene lookup returns CDR1 MNHEY and CDR2 SMNVEV (reference sequence). CDR3 size: 15 residues. V lost 5 bases to trimming and J lost 3 bases; unmatched junction nucleotides: 7. The CDR3 bases are TGTGCCAGCAGTCTCCGGGACAGGGGACTCTACGAGCAGTACTTC. This translates into CASSLRDRGLYEQYF.

This chain uses TRBV10-2 with TRBJ1-2, with a weak D call TRBD1 (6 bases). Germline CDR1 is WSHSY and CDR2 is SAAADI. The V end was cut by 7 bases, the J end by 5 bases, with 17 bases between. This CDR3 has 14 amino acids. CDR3 DNA sequence: TGCGCCAGCACCCCTACAGGGTTGGAGTATGGCTACACCTTC. Amino acids: CASTPTGLEYGYTF.

The genes are TRBV7-9 and TRBJ1-2, with TRBD1 identical over 7 bases. Germline V lookup: CDR1 SEHNR, CDR2 FQNEAQ (reference sequence). After removal of 5 bases from V and 4 bases from J, the junction contained 7 bases not matched to a gene. There are 14 residues in the CDR3. This CDR3 is CASSLTGRGYGYTF. The CDR3 DNA sequence: TGTGCCAGCAGCCTGACAGGGAGAGGCTATGGCTACACCTTC.

The chain is built from TRBV6-1 and TRBJ1-2, with D tentatively TRBD1 (5 bases). Trimming left V 1 base short and J 5 bases short, with 11 bases between. CDR1 MNHNS and CDR2 SASEGT come from the germline V gene. The CDR3 consists of 14 residues. CDR3 in amino acids: CASSEGGAGYGYTF. CDR3 DNA sequence: TGTGCCAGCAGTGAAGGGGGCGCAGGGTATGGCTACACCTTC.

J is TRBJ2-1 and V is TRBV11-2, with 9 bases lining up with TRBD2. CDR1 SGHAT and CDR2 FQNNGV come from the germline V gene. The CDR3 covers 17 residues. The trim removed 0 bases at V and 7 bases at J, leaving 10 bases unmatched. The CDR3 nucleotides are TGTGCCAGCAGCTTAGATCGAGGTAGCGGGAGCAGGAATGAGCAGTTCTTC. This codes for CASSLDRGSGSRNEQFF.

The rearrangement uses TRBV10-1 and TRBJ2-2; 7 positions agree with TRBD2. V shed 6 bases, J shed 2 bases, and the junction held 3 bases outside the gene matches. The CDR3 contains 14 residues. In germline, CDR1 is WNHNN, CDR2 SYGVQD (reference sequence). The CDR3 loop is CASRAGPNTGELFF. The CDR3 DNA sequence: TGCGCCAGCAGAGCGGGGCCAAACACCGGGGAGCTGTTTTTT.

V is TRBV9 and J is TRBJ2-5; 8 nucleotides line up with TRBD1. The CDR3 runs to 14 residues. Germline V gives CDR1 SGDLS, CDR2 YYNGEE. After removal of 4 bases from V and 4 bases from J, the junction contained 6 bases not matched to a gene. CDR3 DNA: TGTGCCAGCAGCAAGAGCACAGGGGGAGAGACCCAGTACTTC. Translating gives CASSKSTGGETQYF.